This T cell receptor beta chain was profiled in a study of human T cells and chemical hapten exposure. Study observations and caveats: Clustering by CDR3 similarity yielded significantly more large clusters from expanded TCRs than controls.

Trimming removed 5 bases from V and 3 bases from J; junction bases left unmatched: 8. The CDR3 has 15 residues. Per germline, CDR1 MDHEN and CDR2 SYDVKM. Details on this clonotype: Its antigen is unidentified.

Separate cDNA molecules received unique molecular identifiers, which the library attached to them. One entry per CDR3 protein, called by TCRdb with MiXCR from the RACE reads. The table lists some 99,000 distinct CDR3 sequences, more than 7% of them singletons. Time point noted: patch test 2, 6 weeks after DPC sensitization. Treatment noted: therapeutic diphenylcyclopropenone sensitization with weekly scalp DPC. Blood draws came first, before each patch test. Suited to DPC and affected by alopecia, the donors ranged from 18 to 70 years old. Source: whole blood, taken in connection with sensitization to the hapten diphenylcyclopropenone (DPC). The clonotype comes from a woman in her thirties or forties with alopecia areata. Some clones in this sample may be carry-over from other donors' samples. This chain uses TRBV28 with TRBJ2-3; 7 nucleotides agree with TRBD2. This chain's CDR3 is CASSPRTGRTDTQYF. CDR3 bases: TGTGCCAGCAGTCCCCGGACCGGGAGGACAGATACGCAGTATTTT.